This entry lists 27 T cell receptor beta chains sequenced from one sample in a study of esophageal squamous cell carcinoma under preoperative chemotherapy (dated by TCRdb to 2016 to 2019). Libraries were built with PCR. Sequencing took place on a HiSeq X Ten. TCRdb reprocessed the public reads (quality trimming at Q25 with fastp, clone calling with MiXCR) and kept in-frame beta chains. For every CDR3 protein sequence, its rows merge into one entry that carries the most common genes and DNA. This sample comprises approximately 20,000 distinct CDR3 sequences, 46% of them detected only once. The ten largest clonotypes hold roughly 32% of the sample. The time point label for this specimen denotes: after preoperative PTX-NDP chemotherapy. Collection took place from a patient given preoperative chemotherapy. These receptors originate from a human donor with esophageal squamous cell carcinoma. The donor label of this sample is uncertain.

Only a few counts were recorded for this clonotype. The chain is built from TRBV27 and TRBJ2-1; D may be TRBD1 (5 bases). Germline CDR1 reads MNHEY; CDR2 reads SMNVEV (reference sequence). The CDR3 loop spans 16 amino acids. V was shortened by 6 bases and J by 13 bases, with 28 bases between the two germline ends. The chain's CDR3 is CASSQTDSWGQETQFF. CDR3 nucleotides: TGTGCCAGCAGCCAAACAGACAGTTGGGGCCAAGAGACCCAGTTCTTC.

V and J are TRBV6-5 and TRBJ1-1; a possible D gene is TRBD1 (5 bases). Germline CDR1 reads MNHEY; CDR2 reads SVGAGI. V was trimmed by 0 bases and J by 3 bases, leaving 11 bases between them. CDR3 length: 15 amino acids. CDR3 amino acids: CASSYSWMGDTEAFF. The CDR3 nucleotides read TGTGCCAGCAGTTACTCGTGGATGGGGGACACTGAAGCTTTCTTT.

This chain uses TRBV7-8 with TRBJ2-3; D unclear. CDR1 is SGHVS, CDR2 FQNEAQ, per germline. Trimming cost V 0 bases and J 4 bases, with 8 bases left between them. The CDR3 contains 14 residues. CDR3 bases: TGTGCCAGCAGCTTAGCCCCATTGGCAGATACGCAGTATTTT. Translation gives CASSLAPLADTQYF.

This clonotype was recorded at least ten times. CDR3 sequence: CASSLPGLAGVSNTGELFF. For the CDR3, the DNA is TGTGCCAGCAGTTTACCTGGACTAGCGGGAGTGTCGAACACCGGGGAGCTGTTTTTT. The chain carries TRBV28 and TRBJ2-2; 13 bases are a match to TRBD2. This CDR3 region has 19 residues. The junction had 6 bases not matched to a gene; V was cut back by 2 bases and J by 0 bases. Germline CDR1 reads MDHEN; CDR2 reads SYDVKM.

This clonotype was found many times. The chain has TRBV7-2 and TRBJ2-5, with 11 nucleotides matching TRBD2. There are 15 residues in the CDR3. The ends lost 8 bases at V and 5 bases at J; junction bases unmatched: 10. Germline V gene lookup returns CDR1 SGHTA and CDR2 FQGNSA. CDR3 sequence reads: CASSFSGGARETQYF. DNA for the CDR3: TGTGCCAGCTCCTTTAGCGGGGGGGCCCGGGAGACCCAGTACTTC.

The CDR3 sequence is CGSSTGLGAKNTQYF. The CDR3 DNA sequence: TGTGGCAGCAGCACGGGGCTGGGGGCCAAAAACACGCAGTATTTT. V and J are TRBV8-2 and TRBJ2-4; the table names TRBD1, a call not compared with the DNA. The end of the DNA fits TRBJ2-3 better, so the J call may be wrong. TRBV8-2 is classified as a pseudogene. The CDR3 length is 15 residues.

This clonotype was observed at least ten times. A read error may account for a junction end that differs from germline. The rearrangement joins TRBV7-2 to TRBJ2-5; 8 bases align to TRBD2. Germline assignment: CDR1 SGHTA and CDR2 FQGNSA. This CDR3 spans 14 amino acids. The CDR3 sequence: CASSFRTSSFPPFF. CDR3 in DNA: TGTGCCAGCAGCTTCCGGACTAGCTCTTTCCCCCCGTTCTTC.

Regarding this clonotype: One end of the junction varies from germline; a read error may be responsible. CDR3 bases: TGTGCCCGCGTCGCGGGTAGGGGGGCCAAAAACACTCAGTACTTC. Translating gives CARVAGRGAKNTQYF. The chain has TRBV7-3 and TRBJ2-4; either TRBD1 or TRBD2 may supply D (6 bases each). In germline, CDR1 is SGHTA, CDR2 FQGTGA. The CDR3 totals 15 residues.

Here the CDR3 reads CASSHGTGLSYEQFF. The CDR3 DNA reads as TGCGCCAGCAGCCATGGGACAGGTCTTTCCTACGAGCAGTTCTTC. This chain uses TRBV4-1 with TRBJ2-1; TRBD1 matches 8 bases. The CDR3 has 15 residues. Germline values: CDR1 MGHRA, CDR2 YSYEKL. The V and J ends lost 3 bases and 10 bases, in that order; junction bases with no gene match: 11.

Comment on this clonotype: A much larger clone differs by one base, so this may be a read error. V is TRBV5-5 and J is TRBJ2-5, with D possibly being TRBD1 or TRBD2 (5 bases each). This CDR3 contains 14 residues. From germline, CDR1 is SGHKS and CDR2 YYEKEE (reference sequence). Trimming pared 7 bases from V and 11 bases from J, leaving 24 bases between. In DNA, the CDR3 is TGTGCCAGCGGCCGGGACCCCTGGTCCTACGGGCAGTACTTC. This gives the protein CASGRDPWSYGQYF.

This clonotype occurred many times. The V and J genes are TRBV27 and TRBJ2-1; 11 bases line up with TRBD1. Trimming removed 2 bases from V and 7 bases from J; junction bases left unmatched: 7. Germline V gene lookup returns CDR1 MNHEY and CDR2 SMNVEV (reference sequence). This CDR3 is built from 16 residues. CDR3 amino acids: CASSLEWTGGGNEQFF. The DNA for the CDR3 is TGTGCCAGCAGTTTAGAATGGACAGGGGGCGGGAATGAGCAGTTCTTC.

This sequence joins TRBV6-5 and TRBJ2-1, with 7 bases that match TRBD1. The end of the DNA is better explained by TRBJ2-7, so the J call may be wrong. CDR3 size: 15 residues. Germline V gene sequence: CDR1 MNHEY, CDR2 SVGAGI. DNA for the CDR3: TGTGCCAGCAGTTACTCGCGTTGGACAGGACACGAGCAGTACTTC. This sequence encodes CASSYSRWTGHEQYF.

V and J are TRBV12-3 or TRBV12-4 and TRBJ2-1, with 8 bases identical to TRBD2. The CDR3 consists of 14 residues. J was trimmed by 4 bases and V by 7 bases; bases with no gene match: 6. In DNA form, the CDR3 reads TGTGCCAGCACCATAGCGGGAACTTACAATGAGCAGTTCTTC. This codes for CASTIAGTYNEQFF.

A few counts support this clonotype. This chain connects TRBV7-2 to TRBJ1-4; perhaps TRBD1 as D (6 bases). V was cut by 1 base and J by 5 bases, with 17 bases left in between. The CDR3 runs 17 residues. Looked up from germline, CDR1 is SGHTA and CDR2 is FQGNSA. The CDR3 DNA follows: TGTGCCAGCAGCTTAGATGGCAGGGGCGCTGCGAATGAAAAACTGTTTTTT. Amino acids: CASSLDGRGAANEKLFF.

At least ten counts were recorded for this clonotype. The chain carries TRBV6-1 and TRBJ2-7, with a possible D match to TRBD2 (5 bases). Germline loops: CDR1 MNHNS, CDR2 SASEGT. CDR3 length: 13 amino acids. Trimming removed 2 bases from V and 2 bases from J, with 7 bases in between. The CDR3 reads CASSEFGTYEQYF. CDR3 nucleotide sequence: TGTGCCAGCAGTGAATTCGGGACCTACGAGCAGTACTTC.

The chain links TRBV6-1 to TRBJ2-3; TRBD2 aligns across 9 bases. The length of the CDR3 is 15 residues. The J segment lost 3 bases and the V segment lost 6 bases, leaving 7 bases of the junction unmatched. Per germline, CDR1 MNHNS and CDR2 SASEGT. This CDR3 is CASRPSGAVTDTQYF. CDR3 bases: TGTGCCAGCAGGCCTAGCGGGGCTGTAACAGATACGCAGTATTTT.

Notes on this clonotype: At one boundary the junction diverges from the germline segment, which might be a read error. The chain combines TRBV7-2 with TRBJ2-3; 8 bases are a match to TRBD2. Germline V gene data show CDR1 as SGHTA and CDR2 as FQGNSA. This CDR3 has 16 amino acids. CDR3 sequence reads: CASRAREGGATDMQYF. The CDR3 coding sequence is TGTGCCAGCCGCGCCCGGGAGGGGGGAGCCACAGATATGCAGTATTTT.

The V gene is TRBV5-4, the J gene TRBJ1-1, with a possible D match to TRBD1 (5 bases). With 0 bases removed from V and 7 bases from J, the gap between germline ends came to 7 bases. Germline CDR1 SGHNT, CDR2 YYREEE (reference sequence). The length of the CDR3 is 12 residues. The CDR3 nucleotides read TGTGCCAGCAGCTTGGAGCAGGGTGAAGCTTTCTTT. Its translation is CASSLEQGEAFF. The full variable domain, in which reference TRBV5-4 and TRBJ1-1 provide the parts outside the CDR3, is ETGVTQSPTHLIKTRGQQVTLRCSSQSGHNTVSWYQQALGQGPQFIFQYYREEENGRGNFPPRFSGLQFPNYSSELNVNALELDDSALYLCASSLEQGEAFFGQGTRLTVV.

This clonotype showed up many times. The chain joins TRBV6-6 to TRBJ2-1, with a weak D call TRBD1 (6 bases). The CDR3 extends over 19 amino acids. V lost 4 bases to trimming and J lost 10 bases, with 32 bases between them. Germline V CDR1 and CDR2: MNHNY, SVGAGI (reference sequence). This CDR3 is CASSSPGTSNLPSSYEQFF. The CDR3 DNA reads as TGTGCCAGCAGTTCCCCCGGGACAAGTAACCTCCCCAGCTCCTACGAGCAGTTCTTC.

In its sample, this clonotype ranks as medium-sized. This chain links TRBV11-1 with TRBJ2-1; D gene uncertain. The DNA matches TRBJ2-7 better at its end, which makes the J call doubtful. The CDR3 consists of 13 residues. Germline lookup yields CDR1 SGHAT and CDR2 FQDESV (reference sequence). The CDR3 region has the DNA TGTGCCAGCAGCCTAGGACGGATCTACGAGCAGTACTTC. This sequence encodes CASSLGRIYEQYF.

This sequence joins TRBV7-3 and TRBJ2-3, with D unresolved. V lost 5 bases to trimming and J lost 10 bases, with 22 bases between them. Germline V gene data show CDR1 as SGHTA and CDR2 as FQGTGA. The CDR3 contains 15 residues. The CDR3, as DNA: TGTGCCAGCAGCCCCCGAGAGGTGAACACAGAGGCGCAGTATTTT. This encodes CASSPREVNTEAQYF. The whole variable domain, filled in from reference TRBV7-3 and TRBJ2-3, reads GAGVSQTPSNKVTEKGKYVELRCDPISGHTALYWYRQSLGQGPEFLIYFQGTGAADDSGLPNDRFFAVRPEGSVSTLKIQRTERGDSAVYLCASSPREVNTEAQYFGPGTRLTVL.

The chain carries TRBV11-3 and TRBJ2-1; D is possibly TRBD1 or TRBD2 (5 bases each). The CDR3 is 15 residues long. CDR1 is SGHNT, CDR2 YENEEA, per germline. The germline V and J ends were trimmed by 2 bases and 10 bases, with 18 bases remaining between them. CDR3 sequence (DNA): TGTGCCAGCAGCTTACGACCGGGGACGTCACGCGAGCAGTTCTTC. Its translation: CASSLRPGTSREQFF.

A word on this clonotype: This CDR3 fails to terminate in the conserved phenylalanine or tryptophan, so it likely reflects a read error. The DNA is left out, because the CDR3 cannot be placed on it with certainty; the CDR3 is given as TCRdb lists it. The J gene is TRBJ2-5, the V gene TRBV7-2; the table gives TRBD2 as D, unverified against the DNA. The CDR3 region is 15 residues in length, termini included. Germline V gives CDR1 SGHTA, CDR2 FQGNSA. The chain's CDR3 is CASSSRTSGGATQHS.

This clonotype showed up many times. A much larger clone differs by one base, so this may be a read error. The chain recombines TRBV7-2 with TRBJ2-1, with D perhaps matching TRBD2 (5 bases). In germline, CDR1 is SGHTA, CDR2 FQGNSA. The V gene lost 4 bases and the J gene lost 13 bases, with 17 bases spanning the gap. The CDR3 covers 13 residues. CDR3 DNA: TGTGCCAGCAGCTACACGGACTGGAAGACCCAGTTCTTC. Translated, it gives CASSYTDWKTQFF. Complete variable domain (other parts from reference TRBV7-2 and TRBJ2-1): GAGVSQSPSNKVTEKGKDVELRCDPISGHTALYWYRQSLGQGLEFLIYFQGNSAPDKSGLPSDRFSAERTGGSVSTLTIQRTQQEDSAVYLCASSYTDWKTQFFGPGTRLTVL.

The chain uses TRBV7-6 and TRBJ2-6, with 12 positions matching TRBD1. This CDR3 spans 18 amino acids. The germline V gene has CDR1 SGHVS and CDR2 FNYEAQ. Losses at the gene ends were 6 bases for V and 2 bases for J; bases not matched to a gene: 8. As DNA, the CDR3 is TGTGCCAGCAGGGGGGGGACAGGGGGCATGACTGGGGCCAACGTCCTGACTTTC. Translating it yields CASRGGTGGMTGANVLTF.

This clonotype was picked up a small number of times. The gene calls are TRBV7-2 and TRBJ2-4, with a weak D call TRBD2 (6 bases). The DNA end is more similar to TRBJ2-5, so the J call may be wrong. CDR1 and CDR2 from the germline V gene are SGHTA and FQGNSA. The CDR3 sequence is 16 residues long. CDR3 in amino acids: CASSLAGVGAGETQYF. In DNA, the CDR3 is TGTGCCAGCAGCTTAGCTGGGGTGGGAGCGGGAGAGACCCAGTACTTC.

The chain uses TRBV6-5 and TRBJ2-3; D ambiguous. Germline values: CDR1 MNHEY, CDR2 SVGAGI. This CDR3 spans 15 amino acids. Trimming stripped 2 bases from V and 0 bases from J, with 9 bases between. CDR3 coding DNA: TGTGCCAGCAGTTACGCCGCGGCTAGCACAGATACGCAGTATTTT. Its protein product is CASSYAAASTDTQYF.